Shown below are 32 T cell receptor beta chains from a single sample sequenced in a study of blood T cell repertoires in COVID-19. The repertoire was sequenced with immunoSEQ multiplex PCR; TCRdb's copy has only in-frame clones and lacks some. The sample includes about 150,000 clones, roughly 90% of them seen just once. Material: PBMCs or T cells enriched from blood (not recorded which). The origin of the receptors is a woman aged 30 to 39 with acute COVID-19.

The gene calls are TRBV4-2 and TRBJ1-2, with 8 nucleotides matching TRBD1. J was trimmed by 4 bases and V by 4 bases; bases with no gene match: 2. CDR1 is LGHNA, CDR2 YNFKEQ, per germline. The CDR3 is made up of 13 amino acids. The CDR3 DNA reads as TGTGCCAGCAGCCCCGGACAGGGCTATGGCTACACCTTC. Protein product: CASSPGQGYGYTF.

This chain joins TRBV12-3 or TRBV12-4 and TRBJ1-6; no definite D call. The CDR3 runs to 13 residues. The germline V and J ends were trimmed by 2 bases and 8 bases, with 7 bases remaining between them. CDR3 region: CASSLNSDSPLHF. CDR3 DNA sequence: TGTGCCAGCAGTTTAAACAGTGATTCACCCCTCCACTTT.

V and J are TRBV12-3 or TRBV12-4 and TRBJ1-5; D remains ambiguous. This CDR3 is built from 13 residues. Trimming stripped 3 bases from V and 7 bases from J, with 10 bases between. DNA of the CDR3: TGTGCCAGCAGTTTCGGGGTCGGGCAGCCCCAGCATTTT. It specifies CASSFGVGQPQHF.

As to this clone: Other DNA variants within this sample encode the same CDR3. The rearrangement joins TRBV28 to TRBJ2-7, with TRBD2 matching 9 bases. This CDR3 is 15 amino acids long. J lost 3 bases, V lost 9 bases, and 12 bases had no gene match. CDR1 is MDHEN, CDR2 SYDVKM, per germline. For the CDR3, the DNA is TGTGCCAGTTCTCTGGGCGGGGGGGCTAGCTACGAGCAGTACTTC. This encodes CASSLGGGASYEQYF.

This clone has only one observation. The chain combines TRBV6-5 with TRBJ2-1; no clear D. CDR3 size: 14 residues. CDR1 is MNHEY and CDR2 is SVGAGI in the germline V gene. The ends were cut back, 7 bases at V and 5 bases at J, with 15 bases in the middle. The CDR3 DNA sequence: TGTGCCAGCAAAGTTTTTCCTCTAGACAATGAGCAGTTCTTC. Translating gives CASKVFPLDNEQFF.

This sequence joins TRBV11-2 and TRBJ2-2, with D tentatively TRBD2 (5 bases). Germline CDR1 SGHAT, CDR2 FQNNGV. The CDR3 has 16 residues. The V end was cut by 2 bases, the J end by 6 bases, with 16 bases between. For the CDR3, the DNA is TGTGCCAGCAGCTTAATAACTAGTCACCGGCCCGGGGAGCTGTTTTTT. This gives the protein CASSLITSHRPGELFF.

The chain links TRBV5-1 to TRBJ2-5; possible D gene TRBD1, 5 bases. This CDR3 comprises 15 residues. Trimming took 0 bases from V and 3 from J, leaving 12 bases between them. Germline V CDR1 and CDR2: SGHRS, YFSETQ. This chain's CDR3 is CASSLASLGEETQYF. The CDR3 DNA follows: TGCGCCAGCAGCTTGGCATCCTTAGGGGAAGAGACCCAGTACTTC.

The chain combines TRBV27 with TRBJ2-7, with D perhaps matching TRBD2 (5 bases). This CDR3 has 15 residues. Per germline, CDR1 MNHEY and CDR2 SMNVEV (reference sequence). Between the trimmed V and J ends, which lost 6 bases and 0 bases, there was a span of 15 bases. In DNA, the CDR3 is TGTGCCAGCAGCCCTTGGAGTGCGGGCTCCTACGAGCAGTACTTC. It is translated as CASSPWSAGSYEQYF.

The chain is built from TRBV5-1 and TRBJ1-1; 8 bases are shared with TRBD1. Trimming at V came to 2 bases and at J to 0 bases, leaving 6 bases not matched to a gene. The CDR3 length is 16 residues. Germline CDR1 is SGHRS and CDR2 is YFSETQ. The CDR3 DNA reads TGCGCCAGCAGCTTCGGGGCAGGGGGCATGAACACTGAAGCTTTCTTT. Amino acid sequence: CASSFGAGGMNTEAFF.

The chain uses TRBV4-1 and TRBJ1-4; 7 bases line up with TRBD1. With 2 bases clipped from V and 4 bases from J, the junction kept 4 bases outside the gene matches. CDR3 size: 15 residues. Germline CDR1 reads MGHRA; CDR2 reads YSYEKL. The CDR3 region is CASSQTGVYNEKLFF. The DNA for the CDR3 is TGCGCCAGCAGCCAAACAGGGGTTTATAATGAAAAACTGTTTTTT.

The chain recombines TRBV11-2 with TRBJ2-1; 7 nucleotides match TRBD1. This CDR3 is 15 amino acids long. Unmatched junction bases numbered 7, after V lost 4 bases and J lost 4 bases. The V gene's germline CDR1 is SGHAT and CDR2 FQNNGV. DNA for the CDR3: TGTGCCAGCAGCTCCGTGGGACAGCATTACAATGAGCAGTTCTTC. Protein sequence: CASSSVGQHYNEQFF.

J is TRBJ1-2 and V is TRBV6-6; maybe TRBD1 (5 bases). The CDR3 covers 13 residues. The germline V gene has CDR1 MNHNY and CDR2 SVGAGI (reference sequence). V dropped 3 bases and J dropped 7 bases, with 12 bases sitting between them. CDR3 protein: CASSYAGLGGYTF. In DNA form, the CDR3 reads TGTGCCAGCAGTTATGCAGGGCTGGGTGGCTACACCTTC.

The V gene is TRBV27, the J gene TRBJ2-5; TRBD1 agrees at 8 bases. The germline CDR1 and CDR2 sequences are MNHEY and SMNVEV (reference sequence). This CDR3 has 13 residues. With 9 bases clipped from V and 3 bases from J, the junction kept 6 bases outside the gene matches. In DNA, the CDR3 is TGTGCCAGTTTGACAGGGGAAAAAGAGACCCAGTACTTC. Protein: CASLTGEKETQYF.

This chain links TRBV18 with TRBJ2-1; a weak D match, TRBD2 (6 bases). The germline V gene has CDR1 KGHSH and CDR2 LQKENI. This CDR3 is 13 amino acids long. The germline V and J ends were trimmed by 6 bases and 5 bases, with 11 bases remaining between them. In DNA form, the CDR3 reads TGTGCCAGCTCGGCGGGGTTAGACAATGAGCAGTTCTTC. Protein: CASSAGLDNEQFF.

This clone has just one count. The chain has TRBV6-5 and TRBJ2-1; 7 bases map to TRBD1. This CDR3 is 15 amino acids long. Per the germline V gene, CDR1 is MNHEY and CDR2 is SVGAGI. The V and J ends lost 6 bases and 7 bases, in that order; junction bases with no gene match: 12. The CDR3, as DNA: TGTGCCAGCAGGGGACAGACCGGAGGAAGGAATGAGCAGTTCTTC. The encoded protein is CASRGQTGGRNEQFF.

This clone came up once. In DNA form, the CDR3 reads TGTGCCAGCAGTTTCCGTAGACAGGGACCCTCTGGGGCCAACGTCCTGACTTTC. Protein: CASSFRRQGPSGANVLTF. The chain uses TRBV28 and TRBJ2-6; 7 bases align to TRBD1. CDR3 size: 18 residues. Per the germline V gene, CDR1 is MDHEN and CDR2 is SYDVKM. V lost 3 bases, J lost 0 bases, and 8 bases stayed unmatched.

This clone has only a few counts. The J gene is TRBJ1-2, the V gene TRBV7-2; D remains unclear. Germline V gene sequence: CDR1 SGHTA, CDR2 FQGNSA. Trimming left V 2 bases short and J 2 bases short, with 3 bases between. The CDR3 has 12 residues. The chain's CDR3 is CASSLSNYGYTF. The DNA of the CDR3 is TGTGCCAGCAGCTTATCGAACTATGGCTACACCTTC.

V and J are TRBV2 and TRBJ2-1; tentative D call: TRBD2 (5 bases). The ends were cut back, 3 bases at V and 6 bases at J, with 15 bases in the middle. Per the germline V gene, CDR1 is SNHLY and CDR2 is FYNNEI. The CDR3 consists of 15 residues. Here the CDR3 reads CASSEFGMAGNEQFF. The CDR3 nucleotides are TGTGCCAGCAGTGAGTTCGGGATGGCCGGCAATGAGCAGTTCTTC. Combining the CDR3 with reference TRBV2 and TRBJ2-1 gives the whole variable domain EPEVTQTPSHQVTQMGQEVILRCVPISNHLYFYWYRQILGQKVEFLVSFYNNEISEKSEIFDDQFSVERPDGSNFTLKIRSTKLEDSAMYFCASSEFGMAGNEQFFGPGTRLTVL.

The chain recombines TRBV30 with TRBJ2-1, with 9 bases fitting TRBD1. The CDR3 is 17 amino acids. Unmatched junction bases numbered 14, after V lost 0 bases and J lost 8 bases. The germline gives CDR1 GTSNPN, CDR2 SVGIG (reference sequence). The CDR3 here is CAWSVWTRTGEFDEQFF. The CDR3 region has the DNA TGTGCCTGGAGTGTATGGACTCGGACAGGGGAGTTCGATGAGCAGTTCTTC.

This clone was seen only once. The V and J genes are TRBV14 and TRBJ2-2; 8 bases fit TRBD1. CDR1 SGHDN and CDR2 FVKESK come from the germline V gene. This CDR3 has 17 amino acids. V gave up 4 bases and J gave up 5 bases; unmatched junction bases: 12. The CDR3 region has the DNA TGTGCCAGCAGCCGGAACCCGGTTCAGGGGGCAACCGGGGAGCTGTTTTTT. This codes for CASSRNPVQGATGELFF.

The J gene is TRBJ2-7, the V gene TRBV6-5; D gene unclear. With 2 bases removed from V and 2 bases from J, the gap between germline ends came to 16 bases. Germline CDR1 MNHEY, CDR2 SVGAGI. This CDR3 has 16 amino acids. The CDR3 DNA sequence: TGTGCCAGCAGTTACAATCGGTTAGCCATACCCTACGAGCAGTACTTC. Translated, it gives CASSYNRLAIPYEQYF.

The genes are TRBV5-8 and TRBJ1-6; D not certain. This CDR3 has 15 residues. Between the trimmed V and J ends, which lost 1 base and 5 bases, there was a span of 10 bases. Germline V gene data show CDR1 as SGHTS and CDR2 as YDEGEE. CDR3 protein: CASSLPREHNSPLHF. CDR3 DNA sequence: TGTGCCAGCAGCTTGCCCCGGGAGCATAATTCACCCCTCCACTTT. Based on the CDR3 plus reference TRBV5-8 and TRBJ1-6, the full variable domain is EAGVTQSPTHLIKTRGQQATLRCSPISGHTSVYWYQQALGLGLQFLLWYDEGEERNRGNFPPRFSGRQFPNYSSELNVNALELEDSALYLCASSLPREHNSPLHFGNGTRLTVT.

The chain is built from TRBV9 and TRBJ1-1; 7 nucleotides match TRBD1. CDR1 and CDR2 (germline): SGDLS, YYNGEE. The CDR3 contains 15 residues. V trimming: 2 bases; J trimming: 0 bases; junction bases outside the gene matches: 4. CDR3 residues: CASSVTGNMNTEAFF. CDR3 nucleotides: TGTGCCAGCAGCGTGACAGGGAACATGAACACTGAAGCTTTCTTT.

The chain combines TRBV6-1 with TRBJ2-2, with 9 bases fitting TRBD1. Germline lookup yields CDR1 MNHNS and CDR2 SASEGT. CDR3 length equals 17 residues. With V trimmed by 4 bases and J by 4 bases, 10 bases remained unmatched. The CDR3 loop reads CASSGGTGTRITGELFF. CDR3 nucleotides: TGTGCCAGCAGTGGTGGGACAGGGACCCGCATCACCGGGGAGCTGTTTTTT.

The CDR3 protein is CASSPSHSGRYYEQYF. CDR3 in DNA: TGTGCCAGCAGCCCGTCGCATAGCGGGAGATATTACGAGCAGTACTTC. The rearrangement uses TRBV7-3 and TRBJ2-7; 9 bases match TRBD2. Germline values: CDR1 SGHTA, CDR2 FQGTGA. The trim removed 5 bases at V and 4 bases at J, leaving 12 bases unmatched. This CDR3 contains 16 residues.

The chain carries TRBV12-3 or TRBV12-4 and TRBJ2-7; D ambiguous. V dropped 6 bases and J dropped 0 bases, with 9 bases sitting between them. This CDR3 comprises 13 residues. The CDR3 DNA reads as TGTGCCAGCAGACCGACGGGCTCCTACGAGCAGTACTTC. Protein sequence: CASRPTGSYEQYF.

V gene TRBV2 combines with J gene TRBJ2-7; 10 bases align to TRBD2. Germline lookup yields CDR1 SNHLY and CDR2 FYNNEI. The CDR3 is 15 residues long. V trimming: 3 bases; J trimming: 3 bases; junction bases outside the gene matches: 5. In nucleotides, the CDR3 is TGTGCCAGCAGTGAGGGACTAGCGCCGATCTACGAGCAGTACTTC. Translating it yields CASSEGLAPIYEQYF.

V gene TRBV5-1 combines with J gene TRBJ2-2, with TRBD2 identical over 11 bases. Per the germline V gene, CDR1 is SGHRS and CDR2 is YFSETQ. Trimming took 2 bases from V and 6 from J; bases not matched to a gene: 15. This CDR3 region has 19 residues. CDR3: CASSFRASGRYRDPGELFF. The CDR3 DNA follows: TGCGCCAGCAGCTTTAGGGCTAGCGGGAGGTACCGGGATCCCGGGGAGCTGTTTTTT.

The rearrangement links TRBV10-3 to TRBJ2-6; weak D call: TRBD1 (6 bases). CDR3 length: 15 residues. Germline-derived CDR1 and CDR2 are ENHRY and SYGVKD. The V end was cut by 4 bases, the J end by 0 bases, with 7 bases between. The CDR3 reads CAISGRGSGANVLTF. In DNA form, the CDR3 reads TGTGCCATCAGTGGCAGGGGCTCTGGGGCCAACGTCCTGACTTTC.

This chain connects TRBV29-1 to TRBJ1-3, with D possibly matching TRBD1 (5 bases). Between the trimmed V and J ends, which lost 1 base and 1 base, there was a span of 8 bases. CDR1 is SQVTM, CDR2 ANQGSEA, per germline. This CDR3 has 14 residues. CDR3 in amino acids: CSVEGAGSGNTIYF. The CDR3 region has the DNA TGCAGCGTTGAAGGCGCAGGGTCTGGAAACACCATATATTTT.

The rearrangement uses TRBV27 and TRBJ1-4; possible D gene TRBD1, 5 bases. Germline CDR1 is MNHEY and CDR2 is SMNVEV (reference sequence). The CDR3 extends over 12 amino acids. Deletions cut 5 bases from V and 6 bases from J, with 7 bases between. Here the CDR3 DNA reads TGTGCCAGCAGTGGCAGGGATGAAAAACTGTTTTTT. It yields the protein CASSGRDEKLFF.

This clone has more than one count but fewer than ten. This chain uses TRBV4-2 with TRBJ2-2; D perhaps matches TRBD2 (6 bases). Germline-derived CDR1 and CDR2 are LGHNA and YNFKEQ. V dropped 3 bases and J dropped 6 bases, with 14 bases sitting between them. CDR3 size: 15 residues. The CDR3 sequence is CASSHLQGGAGELFF. As DNA, the CDR3 is TGTGCCAGCAGCCATCTACAAGGAGGGGCCGGGGAGCTGTTTTTT.